This T cell receptor (beta chain) appears in the sequencing data of a study of blood T cells in healthy people across ages. The second PCR ran 7 to 11 cycles with a sample-barcoded 5' primer and J-beta primers. Using its own MiXCR run on the 5' RACE reads, TCRdb lists one record per CDR3 protein. Here the sample spans 550,000 to 650,000 distinct CDR3 sequences, around 27% being singletons. Germline values: CDR1 MDHEN, CDR2 SYDVKM. This CDR3 region has 16 residues. The J segment lost 5 bases and the V segment lost 5 bases, leaving 9 bases of the junction unmatched. This same sample was also taken into another study, of T cells of mothers and their children.

The sample taken for sequencing was blood. This receptor was taken from a boy younger than 10 in good health. V is TRBV28 and J is TRBJ2-3; 11 bases are a match to TRBD2. In nucleotides, the CDR3 is TGTGCCAGCAGTCCCGGTAGCGGGGGGGTGCTAGATACGCAGTATTTT. Translated: CASSPGSGGVLDTQYF.